This is a list of T cell receptor beta chains from one sample in a study of blood T cell repertoires in COVID-19. Profiled with immunoSEQ multiplex PCR; TCRdb holds only in-frame clones, not every one. The repertoire includes tens of thousands of clones, roughly 87% of them detected once, and less than 6.5% sits in the top ten. The sequenced material came from peripheral blood. The source is a man aged 55-75 years with active COVID-19. Both conserved end residues are part of each CDR3. Fields, in order: D gene, CDR3 length, clone size, V gene, J gene, CDR3 DNA, CDR3 protein. The D gene is left open where the match is weak. Some rows mark clone size as missing; the rest say once, few, many or name a class of expanded clone.

NA,14,few,TRBV4-1,TRBJ1-2,TGCGCCAGCAGCCAAGACCCCTTTAACTATGGCTACACCTTC,CASSQDPFNYGYTF
TRBD1,16,NA,TRBV27,TRBJ1-6,TGTGCCAGCAGTTTATTTATCGGGACAGGGGGTTCACCCCTCCACTTT,CASSLFIGTGGSPLHF
TRBD1,13,NA,TRBV28,TRBJ2-7,TGTGCCAGCAGTTTAGGGACAGGGCGCGAGCAGTACTTC,CASSLGTGREQYF
TRBD2,15,NA,TRBV6-5,TRBJ2-7,TGTGCCAGCAGTCCGGGACTAGCGGGGGGATACGAGCAGTACTTC,CASSPGLAGGYEQYF
TRBD1,13,few,TRBV4-1,TRBJ2-7,TGCGCCAGCAGTCCTGGGACAGATTACGAGCAGTACTTC,CASSPGTDYEQYF
NA,22,NA,TRBV21-1,TRBJ2-1,TGTGCCAGCAGCGCAATCTTTCCGGGACAGCGAAAGACTCCCTTCTCCTACAATGAGCAGTTCTTC,CASSAIFPGQRKTPFSYNEQFF
NA,13,NA,TRBV12-3/TRBV12-4,TRBJ2-2,TGTGCCAGCAGCACTAGGTCCCCCGGGGAGCTGTTTTTT,CASSTRSPGELFF
NA,18,NA,TRBV19,TRBJ1-1,TGTGCCAGTAGTATAAGCCCGCAGGTGGGCAGGGTAAACACTGAAGCTTTCTTT,CASSISPQVGRVNTEAFF
NA,15,NA,TRBV7-3,TRBJ2-7,TGTGCCAGCAGCCTCGGCGGGACGGGCTCCTACGAGCAGTACTTC,CASSLGGTGSYEQYF
TRBD1,16,NA,TRBV4-1,TRBJ2-7,TGCGCCAGCAGCCAAGAGAGTACAGGGGGCTCTGGCGAGCAGTACTTC,CASSQESTGGSGEQYF
NA,11,NA,TRBV6-5,TRBJ2-7,TGTGCCAGCAGTTACTTTAACGAGCAGTACTTC,CASSYFNEQYF
NA,16,few,TRBV28,TRBJ1-4,TGTGCCAGCACTTCACGGAGGCGAGCAACTAATGAAAAACTGTTTTTT,CASTSRRRATNEKLFF
NA,12,NA,TRBV2,TRBJ1-1,TGTGCCAGCACGGAGGGGAACACTGAAGCTTTCTTT,CASTEGNTEAFF
TRBD1,13,NA,TRBV7-3,TRBJ1-1,TGTGCCAGCAGCCAGGGACAGCCCACTGAAGCTTTCTTT,CASSQGQPTEAFF
NA,13,NA,TRBV12-3/TRBV12-4,TRBJ1-2,TGTGCCAGCAGTTTAGATACAGCATATGGCTACACCTTC,CASSLDTAYGYTF
NA,16,NA,TRBV15,TRBJ2-2,TGTGCCACCAGCAGGGCACAGGGATTTCGGACCGGGGAGCTGTTTTTT,CATSRAQGFRTGELFF
TRBD1,15,NA,TRBV5-6,TRBJ1-2,TGTGCCAGCAGTCCGGGACAGGGGCGTAACTATGGCTACACCTTC,CASSPGQGRNYGYTF
NA,16,NA,TRBV9,TRBJ2-7,TGTGCCAGCAGCGTATCTCCCCAGGGGTCTGGCTACGAGCAGTACTTC,CASSVSPQGSGYEQYF
TRBD1,14,once,TRBV7-9,TRBJ1-4,TGTGCCAGCAGCTTGACAGGGATTAATGAAAAACTGTTTTTT,CASSLTGINEKLFF
NA,14,few,TRBV5-5,TRBJ2-4,TGTGCCAGCAGCCAGAGGGGGATATCGAACATTCAGTACTTC,CASSQRGISNIQYF
TRBD2,17,NA,TRBV7-9,TRBJ2-5,TGTGCCAGCAGCTTAAGCGGGGGGCCCATTTTACAAGAGACCCAGTACTTC,CASSLSGGPILQETQYF
NA,15,NA,TRBV5-1,TRBJ2-7,TGCGCCAGCAGCCCAACCGGGTCCAATAACTACGAGCAGTACTTC,CASSPTGSNNYEQYF
TRBD2,18,NA,TRBV27,TRBJ2-5,TGTGCCAGCAGTTTATCCCCTAGACTAGCGGGGGGGCCTGAGACCCAGTACTTC,CASSLSPRLAGGPETQYF
TRBD1,17,NA,TRBV25-1,TRBJ2-5,TGTGCCAGCAGTGAATTTTCGACAGGGGCGCTACAAGAGACCCAGTACTTC,CASSEFSTGALQETQYF
TRBD1,16,NA,TRBV27,TRBJ1-6,TGTGCCAGCAGTCTAGGGTGGGGACAGAGGAATTCACCCCTCCACTTT,CASSLGWGQRNSPLHF
TRBD2,15,NA,TRBV7-9,TRBJ2-7,TGTGCCAGCAGCGCCACTAGCGGGGGGACCTACGAGCAGTACTTC,CASSATSGGTYEQYF
NA,16,NA,TRBV20-1,TRBJ2-3,TGCAGTGCTAGTAGGATTCGCAGCCGACTTACAGATACGCAGTATTTT,CSASRIRSRLTDTQYF
NA,15,NA,TRBV5-6,TRBJ1-2,TGTGCCAGCAGCTTGGTTGGGGCGCGTGACTATGGCTACACCTTC,CASSLVGARDYGYTF
TRBD2,14,NA,TRBV7-3,TRBJ2-5,TGTGCCAGCAGCCTAGGGTCAAGCGGGGGGGCCCTCCACTTC,CASSLGSSGGALHF
NA,16,NA,TRBV19,TRBJ1-5,TGTGCCAGTAGTATAGAATCCAGGTCTATGGTTCAGCCCCAGCATTTT,CASSIESRSMVQPQHF
NA,17,NA,TRBV3-1/TRBV3-2,TRBJ2-5,TGTGCCAGCAGCCCCTTCGTCTCTAGGCGAAGGGGGGAGACCCAGTACTTC,CASSPFVSRRRGETQYF
NA,19,NA,TRBV7-2,TRBJ2-3,TGTGCCAGCAGCTTAGGACCCTTTGCGGGGCCAACCAGCACAGATACGCAGTATTTT,CASSLGPFAGPTSTDTQYF
TRBD1,15,medium-sized,TRBV2,TRBJ2-2,TGTGCCAGCAGTGGGGGACAGATAATCCCCGGGGAGCTGTTTTTT,CASSGGQIIPGELFF
NA,13,NA,TRBV25-1,TRBJ1-2,TGTGCCAGCAGTGATGAGTTTGACTATGGCTACACCTTC,CASSDEFDYGYTF
NA,14,NA,TRBV3-1/TRBV3-2,TRBJ2-4,TGTGCCAGCAGCCAGAGGGCCCTTAAAAACATTCAGTACTTC,CASSQRALKNIQYF
NA,14,few,TRBV19,TRBJ2-7,TGTGCCAGTACCGACCAACAAAACAGGGAAGCGCAGTACTTC,CASTDQQNREAQYF